A single sample gave rise to the 10 T cell receptor beta chains below, sequenced in a study of blood T cell repertoires in COVID-19. Sequencing used immunoSEQ multiplex PCR; TCRdb keeps in-frame clones, though not all of them. The table shows roughly 300,000 clones, with around 88% occurring only once. The sample was peripheral blood. Receptors originate from a woman in her forties or fifties with acute or convalescent COVID-19.

The rearrangement links TRBV5-1 to TRBJ2-3, with D possibly being TRBD2 (6 bases). V was trimmed by 0 bases and J by 4 bases, leaving 12 bases between them. The CDR3 is 15 residues long. CDR1 is SGHRS, CDR2 YFSETQ, per germline. The CDR3 coding sequence is TGCGCCAGCAGCTTGGCCGGAGGGAGCTCAGATACGCAGTATTTT. This sequence encodes CASSLAGGSSDTQYF.

The sample holds one count of this clone. CDR3 nucleotide sequence: TGTGCCAGCAGCACACAGGGGTCCTTGGAGCCCCAGCATTTT. It translates to CASSTQGSLEPQHF. The rearrangement uses TRBV7-2 and TRBJ1-5, with 7 nucleotides matching TRBD1. This CDR3 comprises 14 residues. The ends lost 5 bases at V and 8 bases at J; junction bases unmatched: 9. Germline V gene sequence: CDR1 SGHTA, CDR2 FQGNSA.

In this sample, this clone turned up once. V usage is TRBV3-1 (or the pseudogene TRBV3-2) and J usage is TRBJ1-2; D remains ambiguous. The length of the CDR3 is 15 residues. The V gene's germline CDR1 is LGHDT and CDR2 YNNKEL (reference sequence). Trimming shortened V by 0 bases and J by 3 bases, and 11 bases separated the two germline ends. The CDR3, as DNA: TGTGCCAGCAGCCAAGATGGGAGGAGGGACTATGGCTACACCTTC. Protein: CASSQDGRRDYGYTF.

V and J are TRBV19 and TRBJ1-1, with no clear D. Germline-derived CDR1 and CDR2 are LNHDA and SQIVND (reference sequence). Trimming took off 2 bases at V and 8 bases at J, with 6 bases between the two ends. The CDR3 consists of 11 residues. CDR3 coding DNA: TGTGCCAGTAGTATATGGAGAGAAGCTTTCTTT. Residues: CASSIWREAFF.

This clone occurred a few times. J is TRBJ2-1 and V is TRBV4-1, with D tentatively TRBD1 (5 bases). CDR3 length: 14 residues. CDR1 is MGHRA and CDR2 is YSYEKL in the germline V gene. V lost 4 bases and J lost 8, with 15 bases in between. The CDR3 protein is CASSRTSLRDEQFF. The CDR3 DNA reads as TGCGCCAGCAGCCGAACGAGCCTCAGGGATGAGCAGTTCTTC.

The chain uses TRBV4-2 and TRBJ2-6, with 8 bases that match TRBD2. The germline V gene has CDR1 LGHNA and CDR2 YNFKEQ. The length of the CDR3 is 17 residues. Germline trimming cut 3 bases from V and 4 bases from J; bases unmatched to any gene: 8. The CDR3 protein is CASSQTGGGLGANVLTF. For the CDR3, the DNA is TGTGCCAGCAGCCAGACGGGCGGGGGGCTCGGGGCCAACGTCCTGACTTTC.

The chain has TRBV7-2 and TRBJ2-4; 9 nucleotides align to TRBD1. The CDR3 is made up of 15 amino acids. Germline CDR1 reads SGHTA; CDR2 reads FQGNSA. Trimming at V came to 0 bases and at J to 6 bases, leaving 3 bases not matched to a gene. In DNA form, the CDR3 reads TGTGCCAGCAGCTTAGCGTGGGGACAGGGAAACATTCAGTACTTC. Residues: CASSLAWGQGNIQYF.

This clone appeared a few times. The rearrangement links TRBV19 to TRBJ1-1; no clear D gene. Trimming removed 5 bases at V and 2 bases at J, with 18 bases between. This CDR3 region has 16 residues. Germline V gives CDR1 LNHDA, CDR2 SQIVND (reference sequence). The DNA for the CDR3 is TGTGCCAGTAGTCCCCTGGGTGAGGGTTTAAACACTGAAGCTTTCTTT. Translation: CASSPLGEGLNTEAFF.

This clone was counted only a few times. The chain employs TRBV5-6 and TRBJ1-5; D gene ambiguous. Trimming took off 3 bases at V and 1 base at J, with 8 bases between the two ends. Germline V gene lookup returns CDR1 SGHDT and CDR2 YYEEEE. CDR3 size: 14 residues. CDR3 residues: CASSWFESNQPQHF. The CDR3 nucleotides read TGTGCCAGCAGCTGGTTTGAGAGCAATCAGCCCCAGCATTTT. Together with reference TRBV5-6 and TRBJ1-5, the CDR3 gives the full variable domain: DAGVTQSPTHLIKTRGQQVTLRCSPKSGHDTVSWYQQALGQGPQFIFQYYEEEERQRGNFPDRFSGHQFPNYSSELNVNALLLGDSALYLCASSWFESNQPQHFGDGTRLSIL.

The J gene is TRBJ2-3, the V gene TRBV18, with a tentative D call TRBD2 (5 bases). The CDR3 runs 14 residues. Germline CDR1 reads KGHSH; CDR2 reads LQKENI. Trimming pared 5 bases from V and 0 bases from J, leaving 9 bases between. CDR3: CASSAGYSTDTQYF. In DNA form, the CDR3 reads TGTGCCAGCTCAGCGGGCTATAGCACAGATACGCAGTATTTT.